This T cell receptor (beta chain) emerged from a study of PD-1 blockade in classical Hodgkin lymphoma. Some clones are missing from TCRdb's copy, which holds only in-frame ones; the method was immunoSEQ multiplex PCR. Found here are 1,500 or so clones, around 78% of them singletons; the top ten hold 30% to 40%. As for time point: cycle 4 day 1 (C4D1), after five to seven weeks of nivolumab. Brentuximab vedotin exposure varied among the patients, all of whom had relapsed after autologous stem cell transplantation. The authors enriched CD8+ T cells from thawed PBMCs via magnetic negative selection. On a schedule of every 2 weeks, patients received nivolumab 3 mg/kg intravenously. The CDR3 totals 14 residues. V was clipped by 2 bases and J by 4 bases, with 9 bases between them. The germline gives CDR1 SGHTA, CDR2 FQGNSA. Study observations and caveats: The authors excluded patients who started nivolumab under 1 year after ASCT.

In the case of this clone: Its antigen remains unidentified.

The sequence derives from a human donor with classical Hodgkin lymphoma. The donor label of this sample is uncertain. Sequenced material: CD8+ T cells from blood, taken before the fourth cycle of nivolumab. The chain combines TRBV7-2 with TRBJ2-1; the D gene could be TRBD1 or TRBD2 (5 bases each). This CDR3 reads CASSLRGDYNEQFF. The CDR3 nucleotides are TGTGCCAGCAGCTTACGAGGGGATTACAATGAGCAGTTCTTC.